This T cell receptor beta chain came from a study of T cells in Graves' hyperthyroidism and ophthalmopathy (dated by TCRdb to the late 2010s). Background on the whole study: Peripheral blood was collected at initial diagnosis, before any treatment. The 100 discovery patients were divided at random into training and test sets in a 7:3 ratio. After sampling, hyperthyroidism patients received methimazole starting at 30 mg daily, and ophthalmopathy patients received high-dose intravenous methylprednisolone. An independent validation cohort of around 19 hyperthyroidism patients and 17 patients who later progressed to ophthalmopathy tested prospective prediction of ophthalmopathy. TCR V-J signatures able to tell the groups apart were searched for in a discovery cohort of some 97 patients, of whom more than 40 had Graves' ophthalmopathy and roughly 59 had stable Graves' hyperthyroidism. In addition, the study compared T-cell repertoires in thyroid tissue and in blood from several Graves' hyperthyroidism patients. The paper reports TCR Vbeta CDR3 sequencing of 140 or so peripheral blood samples: around 45 ophthalmopathy, under 85 hyperthyroidism and around 17 progressor patients. Points the paper makes about the study in general: Most expanded thyroid clonotypes (frequency above 0.001) were also detected in blood, a finding suggesting that blood repertoires may reflect thyroid immune responses. In validation, progression to ophthalmopathy was predicted by the model with 70.59% sensitivity and around 76% specificity, a median of approximately 6.5 months before onset. Sample size was not statistically predetermined, and blinding of investigators to group allocation was not performed. A 13 V-J signature model separated ophthalmopathy from stable hyperthyroidism, with around 88% sensitivity and roughly 81% specificity in cross-validation and 80%/75% in testing.

This clonotype was picked up many times. Its target antigen remains unknown. No much larger clonotype is one base removed from it; base qualities were not supplied. TCR beta CDR3 regions were amplified from RNA transcripts. The first round of RT-PCR for the TCR CDR3 was performed with the HTBI primer set and the Qiagen OneStep RT-PCR kit. Libraries were constructed in a second round of multiplex PCR, after which size selection and purification were performed. Sequencing of the libraries was done on an Illumina HiSeq2000 using paired-end 100 bp reads. For the original study's pipeline: SOAPnuke was used to process the raw data, removing reads that contained adapters or uncalled bases, had a mean Phred below 15, or lacked an exact match to the constant primer or identifier. COPE v1.2.5 was used to merge the high-quality paired reads, and each unique nucleotide sequence was defined as a clonotype. MiTCR v1.1 was used to align clonotypes to the IMGT TRBV, TRBD and TRBJ reference segments. Analysis was restricted to V-J combinations with a frequency above 0.0001, which covered roughly 99% of repertoires. The TCS score was defined as the ratio of F50 (clonal expansion) to E x V (chaos), calculated using BLOSUM62-based TCRdist between CDR3 peptides within each V-J. Welch's t-statistics and random forest reduced around 510 V-J features to 13, which were used in a naive Bayes classifier (R e1071). TCRdb passed the public sequencing reads through fastp at Q25 and MiXCR, retaining productive beta sequences. Rows with one shared CDR3 protein collapse into an entry with the most common genes and DNA. For this entry, the V and J calls and clone size follow TCRdb and not the study's own pipeline. In all, the sample holds about 350,000 distinct CDR3 sequences, and 15% to 20% of those were seen once. The ten largest clones capture roughly 3.5% of the sample.

Graves' hyperthyroidism was defined as stable when no progression to ophthalmopathy occurred over 18 months of follow-up. Hyperthyroidism patients were newly diagnosed, had a disease duration of under 2 months, and were aged 18 to 65 years. Any patient with an uncontrolled infection, another autoimmune disease, pregnancy or lactation was excluded. Diagnoses relied on clinical symptoms, serum thyroxine and TRAb, thyroid ultrasound and orbital computed tomography. Ficoll-Paque density gradient centrifugation was used to isolate PBMCs from about 9 ml of fresh peripheral blood. Total RNA was extracted using Trizol reagent, and RNA quality was assessed on an Agilent 2100 Bioanalyzer. Input material: blood. The clonotype was recovered from a young woman with Graves' hyperthyroidism.

The nucleotides read TGTGCCAGCAGTTTAAAGGGCCTCAGCTCCTACGAGCAGTACTTC. Translated, it gives CASSLKGLSSYEQYF. The chain is encoded by TRBV27 joined to TRBJ2-7; there is no confident call for the D gene. V sheds 2 bases and J sheds 0 bases, leaving 11 bases between their ends. The CDR3 holds 15 amino acids from the cysteine to the phenylalanine. The retained sequence is limited to the CDR3, 45 bases, with the frame set at the first base. Looking up the germline V gene (reference sequence) yields CDR1 MNHEY and CDR2 SMNVEV.